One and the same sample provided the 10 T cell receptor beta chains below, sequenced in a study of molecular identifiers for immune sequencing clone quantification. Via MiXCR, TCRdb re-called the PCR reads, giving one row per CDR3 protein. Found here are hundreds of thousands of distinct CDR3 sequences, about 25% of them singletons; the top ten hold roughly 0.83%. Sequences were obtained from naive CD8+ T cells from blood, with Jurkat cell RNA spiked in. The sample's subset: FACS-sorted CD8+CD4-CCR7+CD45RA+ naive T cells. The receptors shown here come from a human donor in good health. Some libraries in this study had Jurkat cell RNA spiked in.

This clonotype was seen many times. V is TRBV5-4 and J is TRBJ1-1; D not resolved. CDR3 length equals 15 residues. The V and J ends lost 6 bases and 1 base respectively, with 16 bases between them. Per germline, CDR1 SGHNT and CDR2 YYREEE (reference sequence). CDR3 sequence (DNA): TGTGCCAGCAAGGACGGTATGTGGGAGAACACTGAAGCTTTCTTT. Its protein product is CASKDGMWENTEAFF.

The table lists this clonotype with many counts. The CDR3 spells CASSLLQGSETQYF. CDR3 bases: TGCGCCAGCAGTCTTTTACAGGGTAGCGAGACCCAGTACTTC. The chain carries TRBV5-1 and TRBJ2-5, with D tentatively TRBD1 (6 bases). V dropped 5 bases and J dropped 5 bases, with 16 bases sitting between them. Germline-derived CDR1 and CDR2 are SGHRS and YFSETQ. This CDR3 spans 14 amino acids. Together with reference TRBV5-1 and TRBJ2-5, the CDR3 gives the full variable domain: KAGVTQTPRYLIKTRGQQVTLSCSPISGHRSVSWYQQTPGQGLQFLFEYFSETQRNKGNFPGRFSGRQFSNSRSEMNVSTLELGDSALYLCASSLLQGSETQYFGPGTRLLVL.

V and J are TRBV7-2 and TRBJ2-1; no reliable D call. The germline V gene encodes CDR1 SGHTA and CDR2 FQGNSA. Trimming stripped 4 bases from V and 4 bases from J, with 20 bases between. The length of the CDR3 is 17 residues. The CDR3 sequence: CASSYLEEMRSYNEQFF. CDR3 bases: TGTGCCAGCAGCTACCTAGAGGAGATGCGGAGTTACAATGAGCAGTTCTTC.

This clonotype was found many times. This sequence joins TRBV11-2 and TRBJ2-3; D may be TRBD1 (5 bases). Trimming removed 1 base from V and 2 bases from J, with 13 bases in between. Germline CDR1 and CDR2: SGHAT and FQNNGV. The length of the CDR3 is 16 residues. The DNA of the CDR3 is TGTGCCAGCAGCTTAGGGACGACAGCCCTCACAGATACGCAGTATTTT. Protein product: CASSLGTTALTDTQYF.

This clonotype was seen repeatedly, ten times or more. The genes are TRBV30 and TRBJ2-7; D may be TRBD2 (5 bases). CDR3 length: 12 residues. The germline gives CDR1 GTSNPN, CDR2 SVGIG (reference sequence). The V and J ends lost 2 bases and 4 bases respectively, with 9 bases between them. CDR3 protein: CAWSPPGYEQYF. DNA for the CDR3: TGTGCCTGGAGTCCCCCGGGGTACGAGCAGTACTTC. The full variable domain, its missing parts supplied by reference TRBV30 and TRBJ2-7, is SQTIHQWPATLVQPVGSPLSLECTVEGTSNPNLYWYRQAAGRGLQLLFYSVGIGQISSEVPQNLSASRPQDRQFILSSKKLLLSDSGFYLCAWSPPGYEQYFGPGTRLTVT.

CDR3 bases: TGCAGTGCTACAAATACAGGGGTCGAGCAGTACTTC. This sequence encodes CSATNTGVEQYF. The V call is TRBV20-1, the J call TRBJ2-7, with TRBD1 matching 7 bases. The V and J ends lost 4 bases and 6 bases, in that order; junction bases with no gene match: 6. From germline, CDR1 is DFQATT and CDR2 SNEGSKA (reference sequence). This CDR3 spans 12 amino acids.

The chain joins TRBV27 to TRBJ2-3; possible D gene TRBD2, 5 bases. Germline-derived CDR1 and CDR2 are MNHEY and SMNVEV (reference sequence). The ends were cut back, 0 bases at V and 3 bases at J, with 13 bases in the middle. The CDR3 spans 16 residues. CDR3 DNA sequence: TGTGCCAGCAGTTTATCGATCCGGGATTTTACAGATACGCAGTATTTT. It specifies CASSLSIRDFTDTQYF.

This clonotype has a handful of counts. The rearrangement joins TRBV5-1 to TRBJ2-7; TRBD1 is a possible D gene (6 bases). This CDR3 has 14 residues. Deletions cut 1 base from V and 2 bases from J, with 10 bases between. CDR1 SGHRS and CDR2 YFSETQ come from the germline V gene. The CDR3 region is CASSLTDSPYEQYF. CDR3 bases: TGCGCCAGCAGCTTGACGGACAGTCCCTACGAGCAGTACTTC. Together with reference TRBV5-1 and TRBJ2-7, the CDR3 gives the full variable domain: KAGVTQTPRYLIKTRGQQVTLSCSPISGHRSVSWYQQTPGQGLQFLFEYFSETQRNKGNFPGRFSGRQFSNSRSEMNVSTLELGDSALYLCASSLTDSPYEQYFGPGTRLTVT.

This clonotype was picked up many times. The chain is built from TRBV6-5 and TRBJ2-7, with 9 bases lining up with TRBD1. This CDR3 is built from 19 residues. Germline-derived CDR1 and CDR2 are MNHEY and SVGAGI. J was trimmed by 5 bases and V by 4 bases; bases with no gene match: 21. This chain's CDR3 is CASSFIAVPQGAKGNEQYF. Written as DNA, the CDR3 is TGTGCCAGCAGTTTTATCGCCGTACCACAGGGGGCGAAGGGTAACGAGCAGTACTTC.

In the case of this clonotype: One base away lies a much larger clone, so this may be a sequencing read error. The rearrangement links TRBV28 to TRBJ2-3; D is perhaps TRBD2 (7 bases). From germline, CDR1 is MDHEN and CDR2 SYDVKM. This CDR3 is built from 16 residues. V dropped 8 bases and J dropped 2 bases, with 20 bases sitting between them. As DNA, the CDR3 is TGTGCCAGCGGCCCCCTGGCGGGGGCACACACAGATACGCAGTATTTT. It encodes CASGPLAGAHTDTQYF.